The clone carrying this TCR beta chain was observed a few times. Its specificity is not known. This entry comes from a study of T-cell reconstitution after alpha-beta-depleted transplantation in children. Study findings and constraints: Several hundred graft clones that had expanded were reportedly the source of alpha-beta T cells about two months after transplant. Surviving thymic progenitors and recipient T cells were the source of high TCRbeta diversity at day 60 in some patients. T-cell numbers and diversity one year post-transplant derived largely from freshly generated T cells.

The ends were cut back, 3 bases at V and 3 bases at J, with 11 bases in the middle. The CDR3 runs to 14 residues. CDR1 LGHDT and CDR2 YNNKEL come from the germline V gene (reference sequence). Molecular barcoding with unique molecular identifiers was used for the TCRbeta library. One entry per CDR3 protein, called by TCRdb with MiXCR from the PCR reads. The sample includes about 980,000 distinct CDR3 sequences, around 30% of them seen just once. The rearrangement links TRBV3-1 to TRBJ1-2; the D gene is possibly TRBD1 (5 bases). Sequenced material: PBMCs, mostly from graft donor cells, taken 360 days after TCRalphabeta/CD19-depleted stem cell transplant. This receptor was obtained from a boy younger than two who had a stem cell transplant for SCID, so the T cells may come from the graft donor. The CDR3 reads CASSQERGYYGYTF. CDR3 in DNA: TGTGCCAGCAGCCAGGAGAGGGGCTACTATGGCTACACCTTC.